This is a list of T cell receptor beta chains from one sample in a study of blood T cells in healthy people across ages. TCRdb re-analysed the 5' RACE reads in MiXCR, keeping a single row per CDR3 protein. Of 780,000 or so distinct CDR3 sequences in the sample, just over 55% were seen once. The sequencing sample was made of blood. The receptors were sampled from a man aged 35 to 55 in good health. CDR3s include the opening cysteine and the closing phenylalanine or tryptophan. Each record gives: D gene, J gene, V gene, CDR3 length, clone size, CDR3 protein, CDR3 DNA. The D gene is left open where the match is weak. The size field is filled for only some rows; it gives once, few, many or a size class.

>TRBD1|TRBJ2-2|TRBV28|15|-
CASSFRDRGTGELFF
TGTGCCAGCAGTTTCCGGGACAGGGGAACCGGGGAGCTGTTTTTT
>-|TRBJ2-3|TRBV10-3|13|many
CAISGQGTDTQYF
TGTGCCATCAGTGGCCAGGGAACAGATACGCAGTATTTT
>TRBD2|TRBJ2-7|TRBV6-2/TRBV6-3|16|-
CASSSRRLAGVYEQYF
TGTGCCAGCAGTTCCCGTCGACTAGCGGGTGTATACGAGCAGTACTTC
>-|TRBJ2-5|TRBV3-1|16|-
CASSPPKGLGYNEQYF
TGTGCCAGCAGCCCCCCAAAGGGGTTGGGGTACAATGAGCAGTACTTC
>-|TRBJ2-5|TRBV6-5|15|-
CASSYSMLARETQYF
TGTGCCAGCAGTTACTCGATGTTAGCACGGGAGACCCAGTACTTC
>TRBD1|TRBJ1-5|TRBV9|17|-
CASSADRGPLSNQPQHF
TGTGCCAGCAGCGCGGACAGGGGGCCCCTTAGCAATCAGCCCCAGCATTTT
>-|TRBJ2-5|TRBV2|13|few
CASSDRIRETQYF
TGTGCCAGCAGTGATCGAATCAGGGAGACCCAGTACTTC
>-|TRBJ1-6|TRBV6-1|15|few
CASSEPGRINSPLHF
TGTGCCAGCAGTGAACCGGGACGGATAAATTCACCCCTCCACTTT
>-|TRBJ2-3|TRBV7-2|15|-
CASSLARVATDTQYF
TGTGCCAGCAGCTTAGCGAGGGTCGCTACAGATACGCAGTATTTT
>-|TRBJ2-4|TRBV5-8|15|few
CASIPNLLAKNIQYF
TGTGCCAGCATTCCAAACCTTTTAGCCAAAAACATTCAGTACTTC
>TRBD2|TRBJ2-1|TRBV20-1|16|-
CSARDLAGGGYNEQFF
TGCAGTGCTAGAGACCTAGCGGGAGGAGGTTACAATGAGCAGTTCTTC
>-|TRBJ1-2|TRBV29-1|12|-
CSVDSGAYGYTF
TGCAGCGTTGATAGCGGGGCCTATGGCTACACCTTC
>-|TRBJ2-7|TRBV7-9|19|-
CASSSGTGGRAGAPYEQYF
TGTGCCAGCAGCTCCGGGACAGGAGGGAGGGCGGGTGCCCCCTACGAGCAGTACTTC
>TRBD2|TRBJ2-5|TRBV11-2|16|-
CASSLGVGGTYNEQYF
TGTGCCAGCAGCTTGGGGGTGGGAGGGACCTACAATGAGCAGTACTTC
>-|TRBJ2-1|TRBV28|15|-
CASSLADGGLNEQFF
TGTGCCAGCAGTTTAGCGGACGGGGGTTTGAATGAGCAGTTCTTC
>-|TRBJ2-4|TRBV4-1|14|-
CASSALGAKNIQYF
TGCGCCAGCAGCGCCTTGGGAGCCAAAAACATTCAGTACTTC
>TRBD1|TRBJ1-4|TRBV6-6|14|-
CASSWDRGAEKLFF
TGTGCCAGCAGTTGGGACAGGGGAGCTGAAAAACTGTTTTTT
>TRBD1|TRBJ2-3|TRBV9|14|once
CASSVQGARDTQYF
TGTGCCAGCAGCGTGCAGGGGGCTAGGGATACGCAGTATTTT
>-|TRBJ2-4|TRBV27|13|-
CASSAGYPNIQYF
TGTGCCAGCAGTGCCGGGTACCCAAACATTCAGTACTTC
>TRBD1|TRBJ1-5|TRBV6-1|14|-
CASTLDRAGQPQHF
TGTGCCAGTACTCTGGACAGGGCCGGGCAGCCCCAGCATTTT
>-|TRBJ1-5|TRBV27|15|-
CASSSERASNQPQHF
TGTGCCAGCAGCTCAGAGCGAGCCAGCAATCAGCCCCAGCATTTT
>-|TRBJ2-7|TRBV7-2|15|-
CASSFSAGDYYEQYF
TGTGCCAGCAGCTTCTCGGCAGGGGACTACTACGAGCAGTACTTC
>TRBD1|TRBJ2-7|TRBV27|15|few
CASSSFGQGFYEQYF
TGTGCCAGCAGTTCTTTCGGACAGGGATTTTACGAGCAGTACTTC
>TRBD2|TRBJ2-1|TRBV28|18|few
CASASIAGGRGSYNEQFF
TGTGCCAGCGCCTCTATTGCGGGGGGGAGAGGCTCCTACAATGAGCAGTTCTTC
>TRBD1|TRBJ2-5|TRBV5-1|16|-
CASSLAGTGEQETQYF
TGCGCCAGCAGCCTGGCCGGGACAGGAGAACAAGAGACCCAGTACTTC
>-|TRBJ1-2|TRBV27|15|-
CASSLTNFLNYGYTF
TGTGCCAGCAGCCTTACTAACTTTCTTAACTATGGCTACACCTTC